This entry is about one T cell receptor beta chain. The record originates from a study of blood T cell repertoires in COVID-19. This CDR3 is 14 amino acids long. Trimming at V came to 3 bases and at J to 4 bases, leaving 4 bases not matched to a gene. Germline CDR1 is SGHTA and CDR2 is FQGTGA. The table came from immunoSEQ multiplex PCR; TCRdb's copy has only in-frame clones and leaves some out. This repertoire shows some 270,000 clones, 89% found once; its top ten account for approximately 4.6%. The TCR comes from a woman aged 40 to 50 who had recovered from COVID-19. The sequencing sample was made of peripheral blood. The chain couples TRBV7-3 to TRBJ2-5; 8 positions agree with TRBD1. CDR3 nucleotide sequence: TGTGCCAGCAGCTTCACGGACAGGGTAGAGACCCAGTACTTC. It is translated as CASSFTDRVETQYF.